These 25 T cell receptor beta chains share one sample of origin, sequenced in a study of monozygotic twins with inflammatory bowel disease. TCRdb reprocessed the 5' RACE reads, with one entry per CDR3 protein and no DNA. This listing includes some 200,000 distinct CDR3 sequences. The sample comprised blood. Receptors were obtained from a human donor with ulcerative colitis or Crohn's disease, or a healthy co-twin of an affected twin (not recorded which).

The gene calls are TRBV29-1 and TRBJ1-5; no DNA is available, so the TRBD1 call from TCRdb remains unchecked. CDR1 SQVTM and CDR2 ANQGSEA come from the germline V gene. The CDR3 contains 13 residues. CDR3: CSVGTGGSQPQHF.

V and J are TRBV2 and TRBJ2-6; TCRdb selects TRBD1, and the lack of DNA leaves this call unchecked. From germline, CDR1 is SNHLY and CDR2 FYNNEI. This CDR3 has 17 residues. The CDR3 loop reads CASMGDRRLAGANVLTF.

The chain carries TRBV5-4 and TRBJ2-3. This CDR3 region has 13 residues. Per germline, CDR1 SGHNT and CDR2 YYREEE (reference sequence). CDR3 protein: CASSLDSQDTQYF.

The CDR3 sequence is CASTTQNTEAFF. This rearrangement joins TRBV12-3 or TRBV12-4 to TRBJ1-1. The CDR3 extends over 12 amino acids.

CDR3 sequence: CASSLGGGRTYEQYF. J is TRBJ2-7 and V is TRBV7-9; TCRdb lists TRBD1, though no DNA is available to test this call. The V gene's germline CDR1 is SEHNR and CDR2 FQNEAQ (reference sequence). CDR3 length: 15 residues.

The rearrangement joins TRBV20-1 to TRBJ2-3. This CDR3 spans 12 amino acids. CDR1 is DFQATT and CDR2 is SNEGSKA in the germline V gene (reference sequence). CDR3: CSAKPGPDMQYF.

The chain couples TRBV20-1 to TRBJ1-5; TCRdb's assignment of TRBD1 cannot be checked, as there is no DNA. The CDR3 contains 12 residues. Per germline, CDR1 DFQATT and CDR2 SNEGSKA (reference sequence). CDR3 region: CSASPGYQPQHF.

The chain carries TRBV9 and TRBJ1-5; TCRdb gives TRBD1 as the D gene, but with no DNA this cannot be confirmed. Germline V gene data show CDR1 as SGDLS and CDR2 as YYNGEE. The CDR3 spans 14 residues. CDR3: CASSVGGKGEPQHF.

The chain couples TRBV6-6 to TRBJ1-5. The CDR3 has 12 residues. The germline gives CDR1 MNHNY, CDR2 SVGAGI (reference sequence). The CDR3 protein is CASSHRGQPQHF.

The V and J genes are TRBV4-2 and TRBJ2-5; TCRdb proposes TRBD2, but this gene call is untestable without DNA. Germline assignment: CDR1 LGHNA and CDR2 YNFKEQ. This CDR3 is 16 amino acids long. The CDR3: CASSQDRAGGQETQYF.

The rearrangement links TRBV5-1 to TRBJ2-7; TCRdb's assignment of TRBD1 cannot be checked, as there is no DNA. Germline values: CDR1 SGHRS, CDR2 YFSETQ. CDR3 size: 13 residues. The CDR3: CASSFDRIGEQYF.

The chain joins TRBV7-3 to TRBJ2-3. This CDR3 comprises 14 residues. Germline loops: CDR1 SGHTA, CDR2 FQGTGA. CDR3 sequence: CASSLRNRQDTQYF.

The V call is TRBV6-5, the J call TRBJ1-5. From germline, CDR1 is MNHEY and CDR2 SVGAGI. The CDR3 extends over 13 amino acids. The CDR3 loop reads CASSWDYLQPQHF.

The V gene is TRBV6-4, the J gene TRBJ2-2. The CDR3 is 13 amino acids. Germline values: CDR1 MRHNA, CDR2 SNTAGT. Here the CDR3 reads CASRDGNTGELFF.

The rearrangement links TRBV11-1 to TRBJ1-1; without DNA, the TCRdb call of TRBD1 cannot be checked. Per germline, CDR1 SGHAT and CDR2 FQDESV (reference sequence). CDR3 length: 18 amino acids. CDR3 in amino acids: CASSLGARGRKTYTEAFF.

The chain recombines TRBV7-6 with TRBJ1-6; TCRdb indicates TRBD1, and absent DNA this call remains unverified. Germline values: CDR1 SGHVS, CDR2 FNYEAQ. The CDR3 contains 14 residues. The CDR3: CASISDRGLSPLHF.

The chain couples TRBV6-1 to TRBJ1-3; TCRdb reports TRBD1, a call that lacks DNA to check it against. Germline V gene sequence: CDR1 MNHNS, CDR2 SASEGT. The CDR3 length is 17 residues. The CDR3 loop reads CASSPRPGVRSGNTIYF.

The rearrangement links TRBV19 to TRBJ1-1. Germline lookup yields CDR1 LNHDA and CDR2 SQIVND (reference sequence). CDR3 length: 13 residues. CDR3 sequence reads: CASSIGIPTEAFF.

J is TRBJ2-3 and V is TRBV12-3 or TRBV12-4; as DNA is missing, the TRBD2 call by TCRdb cannot be tested. CDR3 length: 15 amino acids. The CDR3 sequence: CASSASRRGTDTQYF.

V is TRBV9 and J is TRBJ2-1; TCRdb names TRBD1, which stays unverified in the absence of DNA. Germline-derived CDR1 and CDR2 are SGDLS and YYNGEE. This CDR3 is 13 amino acids long. CDR3 sequence reads: CASSDTGGNEQFF.

The V gene is TRBV24-1, the J gene TRBJ2-5; the TCRdb call, TRBD1, lacks DNA for checking. The CDR3 is 15 residues long. CDR1 is KGHDR and CDR2 is SFDVKD in the germline V gene. CDR3 loop: CATSTSEGAQETQYF.

V usage is TRBV10-3 and J usage is TRBJ1-1; TCRdb's D gene call, TRBD1, goes unchecked for lack of DNA. The CDR3 runs 20 residues. CDR1 is ENHRY and CDR2 is SYGVKD in the germline V gene. The CDR3 sequence: CAISESISGKGRQGYTEAFF.

This sequence joins TRBV5-5 and TRBJ2-7; with no DNA, the TCRdb D assignment of TRBD2 cannot be verified. Germline CDR1 and CDR2: SGHKS and YYEKEE (reference sequence). The CDR3 sequence is 16 residues long. The CDR3 is CASSFGGSVAGYEQYF.

This chain joins TRBV15 and TRBJ2-5; the D gene TCRdb calls, TRBD1, cannot be checked with no DNA. The CDR3 runs to 14 residues. CDR1 is LNHNV, CDR2 YYDKDF, per germline (reference sequence). CDR3 loop: CATSRVWGAQTQYF.

The chain joins TRBV19 to TRBJ1-5. Germline CDR1 is LNHDA and CDR2 is SQIVND (reference sequence). This CDR3 has 15 amino acids. CDR3 in amino acids: CASSIYGSGNQPQHF. Filled out from reference TRBV19 and TRBJ1-5, the complete variable domain reads DGGITQSPKYLFRKEGQNVTLSCEQNLNHDAMYWYRQDPGQGLRLIYYSQIVNDFQKGDIAEGYSVSREKKESFPLTVTSAQKNPTAFYLCASSIYGSGNQPQHFGDGTRLSIL.